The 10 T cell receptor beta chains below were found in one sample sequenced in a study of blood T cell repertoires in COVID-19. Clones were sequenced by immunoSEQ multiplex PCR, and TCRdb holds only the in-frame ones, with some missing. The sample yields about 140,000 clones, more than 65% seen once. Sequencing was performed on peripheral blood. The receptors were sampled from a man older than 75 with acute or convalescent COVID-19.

The CDR3 loop reads CASSQNGEYGYTF. The DNA for the CDR3 is TGTGCCAGCAGCCAAAACGGGGAGTATGGCTACACCTTC. The chain employs TRBV3-1 (or the pseudogene TRBV3-2) and TRBJ1-2; D remains ambiguous. The V and J ends lost 2 bases and 5 bases respectively, with 9 bases between them. CDR1 is LGHDT and CDR2 is YNNKEL in the germline V gene (reference sequence). The length of the CDR3 is 13 residues.

The chain's CDR3 is CASSLPGSSRELFF. In DNA form, the CDR3 reads TGTGCCAGCAGTTTACCCGGGAGTTCGAGGGAGCTGTTTTTT. The V call is TRBV28, the J call TRBJ2-2, with TRBD2 as a possible D gene (6 bases). Germline V gene lookup returns CDR1 MDHEN and CDR2 SYDVKM. Trimming removed 2 bases from V and 9 bases from J, with 13 bases in between. This CDR3 has 14 amino acids.

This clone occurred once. This chain's CDR3 is CASSQDRPRGGLIGELFF. In nucleotides, the CDR3 is TGCGCCAGCAGCCAAGATCGACCGCGGGGGGGATTAATCGGGGAGCTGTTTTTT. The chain joins TRBV4-3 to TRBJ2-2, with 9 bases identical to TRBD2. The CDR3 has 18 residues. Germline CDR1 reads LGHNA; CDR2 reads YSLEER. Trimming at V came to 0 bases and at J to 7 bases, leaving 12 bases not matched to a gene.

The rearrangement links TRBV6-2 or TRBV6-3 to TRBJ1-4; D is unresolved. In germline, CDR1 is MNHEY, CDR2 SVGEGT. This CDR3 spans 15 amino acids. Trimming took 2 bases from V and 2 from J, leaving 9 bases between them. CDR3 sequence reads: CASSYAGHTNEKLFF. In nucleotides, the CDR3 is TGTGCCAGCAGTTACGCGGGTCATACTAATGAAAAACTGTTTTTT.

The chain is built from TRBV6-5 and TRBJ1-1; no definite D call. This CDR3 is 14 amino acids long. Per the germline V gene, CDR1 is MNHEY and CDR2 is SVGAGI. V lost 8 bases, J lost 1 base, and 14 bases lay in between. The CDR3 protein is CASWRLGRNTEAFF. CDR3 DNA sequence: TGTGCCAGCTGGAGATTGGGGAGGAACACTGAAGCTTTCTTT.

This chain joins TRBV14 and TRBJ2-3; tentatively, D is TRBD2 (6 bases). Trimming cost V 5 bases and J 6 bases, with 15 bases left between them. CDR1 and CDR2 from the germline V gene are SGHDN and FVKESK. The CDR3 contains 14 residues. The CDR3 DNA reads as TGTGCCAGCAGCTTCCGGGCGGGGTTTGATACGCAGTATTTT. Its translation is CASSFRAGFDTQYF.

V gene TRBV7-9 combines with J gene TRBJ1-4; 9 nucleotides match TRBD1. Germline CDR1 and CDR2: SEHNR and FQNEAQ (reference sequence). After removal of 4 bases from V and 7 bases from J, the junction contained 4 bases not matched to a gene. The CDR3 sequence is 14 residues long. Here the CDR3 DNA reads TGTGCCAGCAGCTCGGGACAGGGACTTGAAAAACTGTTTTTT. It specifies CASSSGQGLEKLFF.

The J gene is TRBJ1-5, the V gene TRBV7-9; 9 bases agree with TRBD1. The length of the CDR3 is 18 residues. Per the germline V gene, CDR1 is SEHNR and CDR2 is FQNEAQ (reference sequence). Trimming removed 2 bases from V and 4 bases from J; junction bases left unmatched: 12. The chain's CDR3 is CASSLFVGTGSSNQPQHF. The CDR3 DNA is TGTGCCAGCAGCTTATTCGTCGGGACAGGGTCCTCAAATCAGCCCCAGCATTTT.

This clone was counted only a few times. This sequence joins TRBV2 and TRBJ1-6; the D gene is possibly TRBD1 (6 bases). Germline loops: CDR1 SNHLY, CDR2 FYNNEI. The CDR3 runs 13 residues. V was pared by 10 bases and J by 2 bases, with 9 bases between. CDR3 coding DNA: TGTGCCATCCGGGACACCTATAATTCACCCCTCCACTTT. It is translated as CAIRDTYNSPLHF.

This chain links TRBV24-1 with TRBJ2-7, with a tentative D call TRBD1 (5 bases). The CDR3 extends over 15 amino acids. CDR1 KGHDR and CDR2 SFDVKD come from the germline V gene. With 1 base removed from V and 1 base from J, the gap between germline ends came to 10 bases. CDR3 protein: CATSDFSTGSYEQYF. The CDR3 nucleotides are TGTGCCACCAGTGATTTCTCCACAGGATCCTACGAGCAGTACTTC.